This entry lists 9 T cell receptor beta chains sequenced from one sample in a study of cytomegalovirus exposure and HLA in healthy donors. Researchers ran the PCR with 60 Vbeta and 13 Jbeta primers. Using immunoSEQ multiplex PCR, the repertoire was profiled, and TCRdb retains in-frame clones only, with some absent. The sample has about 120,000 clones; about 60% are singletons. The specimen sequenced was PBMCs. Source of these receptors: a man aged 35 to 55 in good health and CMV-seropositive.

The chain links TRBV27 to TRBJ2-5, with D possibly matching TRBD1 (5 bases). From germline, CDR1 is MNHEY and CDR2 SMNVEV (reference sequence). There are 14 residues in the CDR3. Trimming cost V 3 bases and J 5 bases, with 13 bases left between them. The CDR3 loop is CASSFSGYRETQYF. The CDR3 nucleotides read TGTGCCAGCAGTTTCTCAGGGTATAGGGAGACCCAGTACTTC.

This chain joins TRBV21-1 and TRBJ1-2. TRBV21-1 is a pseudogene segment. This CDR3 has 15 amino acids. CDR3 in DNA: TGTGCCAGCAGCAAAGAACGCAGCGGATGCTATGGCTACACCTTC. Its translation is CASSKERSGCYGYTF.

The chain uses TRBV5-1 and TRBJ2-3, with a possible D match to TRBD2 (6 bases). Germline CDR1 reads SGHRS; CDR2 reads YFSETQ. The CDR3 runs 14 residues. Trimming took 2 bases from V and 0 from J, leaving 7 bases between them. The CDR3: CASSLTSSTDTQYF. CDR3 DNA sequence: TGCGCCAGCAGCTTAACTAGCAGCACAGATACGCAGTATTTT.

This clone was detected once. CDR3 protein: CASSLNVAGAGELFF. CDR3 bases: TGTGCCAGCAGCTTAAATGTGGCGGGGGCCGGGGAGCTGTTTTTT. The chain links TRBV7-3 to TRBJ2-2; 7 nucleotides agree with TRBD2. The CDR3 is 15 amino acids. Germline CDR1 SGHTA, CDR2 FQGTGA. Unmatched junction bases numbered 5, after V lost 1 base and J lost 6 bases. Full variable domain (rest looked up from reference TRBV7-3 and TRBJ2-2): GAGVSQTPSNKVTEKGKYVELRCDPISGHTALYWYRQSLGQGPEFLIYFQGTGAADDSGLPNDRFFAVRPEGSVSTLKIQRTERGDSAVYLCASSLNVAGAGELFFGEGSRLTVL.

The V gene is TRBV5-1, the J gene TRBJ2-2, with 9 bases that match TRBD2. Looked up from germline, CDR1 is SGHRS and CDR2 is YFSETQ. The length of the CDR3 is 17 residues. The V segment lost 4 bases and the J segment 0 bases; nucleotides outside the gene matches: 7. CDR3 amino acids: CASSLTSGTTNTGELFF. CDR3 DNA sequence: TGCGCCAGCAGCCTGACTAGCGGCACAACGAACACCGGGGAGCTGTTTTTT.

This chain joins TRBV7-9 and TRBJ2-4; 9 positions agree with TRBD1. Germline CDR1 SEHNR, CDR2 FQNEAQ (reference sequence). The CDR3 contains 15 residues. Trimming took 4 bases from V and 6 from J; bases not matched to a gene: 7. The CDR3 nucleotides read TGTGCCAGCAGCTCCCGGACAGGGGCACCAAACATTCAGTACTTC. Its translation is CASSSRTGAPNIQYF.

The chain employs TRBV6-1 and TRBJ2-1; TRBD2 agrees at 13 bases. V was pared by 4 bases and J by 6 bases, with 6 bases of the junction left unmatched. The CDR3 is 16 residues long. Germline V CDR1 and CDR2: MNHNS, SASEGT. Here the CDR3 reads CASSVTGTSGANEQFF. CDR3 coding DNA: TGTGCCAGCAGTGTCACCGGGACTAGCGGGGCCAATGAGCAGTTCTTC.

V gene TRBV28 combines with J gene TRBJ2-5, with D possibly TRBD2 on 6 matching bases. The CDR3 contains 14 residues. V lost 4 bases to trimming and J lost 5 bases, with 14 bases between them. In germline, CDR1 is MDHEN, CDR2 SYDVKM. Written as DNA, the CDR3 is TGTGCCAGCAGTTCTCAGGGAGGCGAGGAGACCCAGTACTTC. This encodes CASSSQGGEETQYF.

This clone has just a few counts. Within the sample, other DNA sequences also encode this same CDR3. The V and J genes are TRBV2 and TRBJ2-3; D may be TRBD1 (5 bases). Trimming pared 6 bases from V and 2 bases from J, leaving 9 bases between. The CDR3 contains 13 residues. The germline V gene has CDR1 SNHLY and CDR2 FYNNEI. CDR3 sequence (DNA): TGTGCCAGCAGCAGGGATTACACAGATACGCAGTATTTT. This translates into CASSRDYTDTQYF.